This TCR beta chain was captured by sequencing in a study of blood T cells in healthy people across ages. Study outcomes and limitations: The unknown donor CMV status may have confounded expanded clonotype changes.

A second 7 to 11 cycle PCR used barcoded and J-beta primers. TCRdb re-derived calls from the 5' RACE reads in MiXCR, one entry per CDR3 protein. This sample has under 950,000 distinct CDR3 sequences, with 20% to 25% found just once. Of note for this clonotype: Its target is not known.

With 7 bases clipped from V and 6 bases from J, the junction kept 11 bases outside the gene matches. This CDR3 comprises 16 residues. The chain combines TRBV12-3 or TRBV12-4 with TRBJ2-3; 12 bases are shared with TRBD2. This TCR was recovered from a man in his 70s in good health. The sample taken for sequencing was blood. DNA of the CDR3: TGTGCCAGCACCCTACTAGCGGGAGGCTCCGCGGATACGCAGTATTTT. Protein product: CASTLLAGGSADTQYF.